A single sample gave rise to the 16 T cell receptor beta chains below, sequenced in a study of blood T cell repertoires in COVID-19. Sequenced by immunoSEQ multiplex PCR; TCRdb stores in-frame clones only, minus some. The table has 300,000 to 400,000 clones, over 70% seen once; the top ten hold about 5%. Sequenced sample: PBMCs or T cells enriched from blood (not recorded which). Receptors were obtained from a man aged 25 to 45 who had recovered from COVID-19.

The rearrangement joins TRBV6-1 to TRBJ1-5; no reliable D call. V shed 0 bases and J shed 5 bases, with 11 bases lying between them. Germline assignment: CDR1 MNHNS and CDR2 SASEGT. The CDR3 consists of 15 residues. CDR3 in DNA: TGTGCCAGCAGTGAAGCAGTTGCGGGATATCAGCCCCAGCATTTT. This encodes CASSEAVAGYQPQHF.

The chain is built from TRBV5-1 and TRBJ2-7; D possibly corresponds to TRBD1 (5 bases). This CDR3 spans 13 amino acids. Trimming shortened V by 4 bases and J by 4 bases, and 12 bases separated the two germline ends. Germline lookup yields CDR1 SGHRS and CDR2 YFSETQ. The chain's CDR3 is CASSPTAGYEQYF. CDR3 sequence (DNA): TGCGCCAGCAGCCCCACTGCAGGGTACGAGCAGTACTTC. Full variable domain (rest looked up from reference TRBV5-1 and TRBJ2-7): KAGVTQTPRYLIKTRGQQVTLSCSPISGHRSVSWYQQTPGQGLQFLFEYFSETQRNKGNFPGRFSGRQFSNSRSEMNVSTLELGDSALYLCASSPTAGYEQYFGPGTRLTVT.

The genes are TRBV7-9 and TRBJ1-1; 7 nucleotides match TRBD1. Trimming removed 8 bases from V and 1 base from J; junction bases left unmatched: 7. Germline V gene lookup returns CDR1 SEHNR and CDR2 FQNEAQ (reference sequence). CDR3 length: 14 amino acids. The CDR3 DNA sequence: TGTGCCAGCGAGCCGGGACAGAGGAACACTGAAGCTTTCTTT. Translating it yields CASEPGQRNTEAFF.

The chain couples TRBV18 to TRBJ2-2, with TRBD2 as a possible D gene (6 bases). Between the trimmed V and J ends, which lost 6 bases and 6 bases, there was a span of 11 bases. CDR1 is KGHSH, CDR2 LQKENI, per germline. This CDR3 has 13 amino acids. CDR3 DNA: TGTGCCAGCTCCGGGGGACCCGCCGGGGAGCTGTTTTTT. It translates to CASSGGPAGELFF. Drawing the rest from reference TRBV18 and TRBJ2-2, the complete variable domain is NAGVMQNPRHLVRRRGQEARLRCSPMKGHSHVYWYRQLPEEGLKFMVYLQKENIIDESGMPKERFSAEFPKEGPSILRIQQVVRGDSAAYFCASSGGPAGELFFGEGSRLTVL.

The rearrangement joins TRBV28 to TRBJ1-1; TRBD1 matches 9 bases. The ends lost 5 bases at V and 6 bases at J; junction bases unmatched: 10. The CDR3 totals 15 residues. Germline V gives CDR1 MDHEN, CDR2 SYDVKM. The CDR3 DNA reads TGTGCCAGCAGTCAGTCACAGGGGGCCTTGGCTGAAGCTTTCTTT. It encodes CASSQSQGALAEAFF.

V usage is TRBV25-1 and J usage is TRBJ2-7; perhaps TRBD1 as D (6 bases). In germline, CDR1 is MGHDK, CDR2 SYGVNS. The CDR3 is 13 residues long. The germline V and J ends were trimmed by 4 bases and 4 bases, with 11 bases remaining between them. CDR3 protein: CASSGQVLYEQYF. The CDR3 nucleotides are TGTGCCAGCAGTGGACAGGTACTATACGAGCAGTACTTC.

The chain has TRBV28 and TRBJ1-2; D may be TRBD1 (5 bases). Germline CDR1 MDHEN, CDR2 SYDVKM. CDR3 length equals 15 residues. Trimming pared 3 bases from V and 4 bases from J, leaving 15 bases between. The CDR3 DNA reads as TGTGCCAGCAGTTTTTTTCCTGACAGCTCCTATGGCTACACCTTC. Its translation: CASSFFPDSSYGYTF.

Concerning this clone: Other nucleotide sequences from this sample produce the same CDR3. The chain employs TRBV2 and TRBJ2-3; D gene unclear. There are 13 residues in the CDR3. Trimming removed 6 bases at V and 0 bases at J, with 7 bases between. Per germline, CDR1 SNHLY and CDR2 FYNNEI. The chain's CDR3 is CASRETSTDTQYF. As DNA, the CDR3 is TGTGCCAGCAGGGAGACTAGCACAGATACGCAGTATTTT.

This clone was counted between two and nine times. This rearrangement joins TRBV28 to TRBJ2-3; TRBD2 matches at 11 bases. The germline V gene encodes CDR1 MDHEN and CDR2 SYDVKM. The CDR3 length is 16 residues. The V gene end was trimmed by 5 bases and the J gene end by 2 bases; junction bases not matched to a gene: 6. In DNA, the CDR3 is TGTGCCAGCAGTCACCAGACTAGCGGGGTCACAGATACGCAGTATTTT. Its translation: CASSHQTSGVTDTQYF.

The chain recombines TRBV21-1 with TRBJ2-7; TRBD2, the table's D call, was not compared with the DNA. TRBV21-1 corresponds to a pseudogene. CDR3 length equals 15 residues. The CDR3 reads CASSNSWPGAYEQYF. The CDR3 bases are TGTGCCAGCAGCAACTCCTGGCCGGGGGCCTACGAGCAGTACTTC.

The J gene is TRBJ1-2, the V gene TRBV29-1; D unclear. The germline CDR1 and CDR2 sequences are SQVTM and ANQGSEA. This CDR3 spans 14 amino acids. V shed 0 bases and J shed 3 bases, with 11 bases lying between them. The CDR3 DNA sequence: TGCAGCGTTGAAGATGGGCCCATTTACTATGGCTACACCTTC. Protein: CSVEDGPIYYGYTF.

This chain joins TRBV5-1 and TRBJ1-2; D is perhaps TRBD1 (6 bases). The V end was cut by 5 bases, the J end by 8 bases, with 10 bases between. This CDR3 comprises 11 residues. The germline V gene encodes CDR1 SGHRS and CDR2 YFSETQ. The CDR3 reads CASSYREGYTF. CDR3 nucleotides: TGCGCCAGCAGTTACAGGGAGGGCTACACCTTC.

Concerning this clone itself: Germline and junction disagree at one end, which may indicate a read error. The rearrangement uses TRBV5-1 and TRBJ1-2, with TRBD1 matching 12 bases. Germline lookup yields CDR1 SGHRS and CDR2 YFSETQ. CDR3 length: 12 residues. The CDR3 is CASSSGQGAGAF. Written as DNA, the CDR3 is TGCGCCAGCAGCTCGGGACAGGGGGCCGGCGCCTTC.

The gene calls are TRBV6-5 and TRBJ1-3; 9 bases fit TRBD1. The CDR3 runs to 15 residues. J was trimmed by 0 bases and V by 7 bases; bases with no gene match: 4. CDR1 MNHEY and CDR2 SVGAGI come from the germline V gene. The CDR3 DNA reads TGTGCCAGCACCCTGGACAGGGGCTCTGGAAACACCATATATTTT. As protein: CASTLDRGSGNTIYF.

The chain is built from TRBV5-4 and TRBJ2-2, with 13 bases identical to TRBD2. Germline lookup yields CDR1 SGHNT and CDR2 YYREEE (reference sequence). With V trimmed by 0 bases and J by 2 bases, 4 bases remained unmatched. This CDR3 spans 18 amino acids. The CDR3 DNA sequence: TGTGCCAGCAGCTTGGGGGGACTAGCGGGACCAAACACCGGGGAGCTGTTTTTT. Translation gives CASSLGGLAGPNTGELFF.

This clone was detected a few times. The chain employs TRBV28 and TRBJ2-7; D uncertain. The CDR3 has 17 residues. The germline gives CDR1 MDHEN, CDR2 SYDVKM. V lost 3 bases, J lost 2 bases, and 20 bases lay in between. CDR3 protein: CASSFAQRGQWTYEQYF. The CDR3 nucleotides are TGTGCCAGCAGTTTCGCACAACGTGGGCAGTGGACCTACGAGCAGTACTTC.